Listed below are T cell receptor beta chains from one sample, sequenced in a study of cytomegalovirus exposure and HLA in healthy donors. TCRdb's table, derived via immunoSEQ multiplex PCR, lists solely in-frame clones and lacks some. The sample carries around 63,000 clones, roughly 80% recorded once. Sequencing was performed on PBMCs. The source of these receptors is a woman in her 30s in good health and CMV-seronegative. The CDR3 runs from the conserved cysteine through the conserved F or W. The order of the fields is V gene, clone size, D gene, J gene, CDR3 protein, CDR3 DNA. The D gene is left open where the match is weak. Clone size is stated in some rows and not others, as once, few, many or a class when expanded.

TRBV29-1,NA,NA,TRBJ2-2,CSVPNRAANTGELFF,TGCAGCGTCCCCAACAGGGCCGCGAACACCGGGGAGCTGTTTTTT
TRBV5-1,NA,NA,TRBJ1-2,CASSLAGQDYGYTF,TGCGCCAGCAGCTTGGCGGGACAAGATTATGGCTACACCTTC
TRBV6-5,NA,NA,TRBJ2-2,CASSYDGGGTGELFF,TGTGCCAGCAGTTACGATGGGGGAGGCACCGGGGAGCTGTTTTTT
TRBV5-5,NA,NA,TRBJ1-3,CASSLEENTIYF,TGTGCCAGCAGCTTAGAAGAGAACACCATATATTTT
TRBV18,NA,TRBD1,TRBJ1-2,CASSPLGQGAGVNYGYTF,TGTGCCAGCTCACCACTAGGACAGGGGGCTGGAGTGAACTATGGCTACACCTTC
TRBV29-1,NA,TRBD1,TRBJ2-7,CSVVGQASSYEQYF,TGCAGCGTTGTGGGACAGGCGAGCTCCTACGAGCAGTACTTC
TRBV6-5,NA,TRBD1,TRBJ2-1,CASKGPGTGDNEQFF,TGTGCCAGCAAGGGCCCCGGGACAGGGGATAATGAGCAGTTCTTC
TRBV4-3,once,NA,TRBJ1-2,CASSQDRTPGGYTF,TGCGCCAGCAGCCAAGATAGAACACCGGGGGGCTACACCTTC
TRBV19,NA,NA,TRBJ2-5,CASSTRDFLTQYF,TGTGCCAGTAGTACCAGGGACTTCCTGACCCAGTACTTC
TRBV28,NA,NA,TRBJ1-1,CASSIIRRTRSMNTEAFF,TGTGCCAGCAGTATCATACGAAGGACAAGGAGCATGAACACTGAAGCTTTCTTT
TRBV27,NA,NA,TRBJ1-1,CASNRIGGRTEAFF,TGTGCCAGCAATCGTATAGGAGGTAGGACTGAAGCTTTCTTT
TRBV28,NA,NA,TRBJ1-4,CASKTVATNEKLFF,TGTGCCAGCAAGACAGTTGCAACTAATGAAAAACTGTTTTTT
TRBV7-9,NA,TRBD1,TRBJ1-1,CASSIQGEAFF,TGTGCCAGCAGCATACAGGGGGAAGCTTTCTTT
TRBV9,NA,TRBD2,TRBJ2-3,CASSVEGGQTFTDTQYF,TGTGCCAGCAGCGTAGAGGGAGGGCAGACCTTCACAGATACGCAGTATTTT
TRBV11-2,NA,TRBD1,TRBJ1-4,CASSLGDRDSEKLFF,TGTGCCAGCAGCTTGGGGGACAGGGACTCTGAAAAACTGTTTTTT
TRBV6-4,NA,NA,TRBJ1-1,CASSDSGGRPSEAFF,TGTGCCAGCAGTGACTCGGGGGGGCGGCCCTCTGAAGCTTTCTTT
TRBV5-6,NA,NA,TRBJ1-1,CASSLVGFQGTEAFF,TGTGCCAGCAGCTTGGTCGGGTTCCAGGGCACTGAAGCTTTCTTT
TRBV27,NA,TRBD1,TRBJ1-6,CASSFRPRQGNSPLHF,TGTGCCAGCAGTTTCCGTCCTCGACAGGGTAACTCACCCCTCCACTTT
TRBV13,NA,TRBD2,TRBJ2-1,CASSFWTSGGGFEQFF,TGTGCCAGCAGCTTCTGGACTAGCGGGGGGGGTTTTGAGCAGTTCTTC
TRBV18,NA,NA,TRBJ1-5,CASSPSQGHQPQHF,TGTGCCAGCTCACCATCCCAGGGCCATCAGCCCCAGCATTTT
TRBV5-1,NA,NA,TRBJ1-5,CASSHIGGNQPQHF,TGCGCCAGCAGTCATATAGGGGGCAATCAGCCCCAGCATTTT
TRBV7-2,NA,NA,TRBJ1-5,CASSPGGYQPQHF,TGTGCCAGCAGCCCAGGCGGGTATCAGCCCCAGCATTTT
TRBV4-3,NA,TRBD2,TRBJ2-2,CASSRKRGALNTGELFF,TGCGCCAGCAGCCGAAAGCGGGGGGCACTCAACACCGGGGAGCTGTTTTTT
TRBV29-1,NA,TRBD1,TRBJ1-2,CSVPPRDSNYGYTF,TGCAGCGTCCCACCCCGGGACAGTAACTATGGCTACACCTTC
TRBV7-2,NA,NA,TRBJ1-6,CASRFALGANSPLHF,TGTGCCAGCAGATTTGCTCTGGGGGCCAATTCACCCCTCCACTTT
TRBV27,NA,NA,TRBJ2-2,CASSDGGATGELFF,TGTGCCAGCAGTGATGGAGGCGCTACCGGGGAGCTGTTTTTT
TRBV2,NA,TRBD1,TRBJ1-1,CASNDRDRGSTEAFF,TGTGCCAGCAATGACCGGGACAGGGGGAGCACTGAAGCTTTCTTT
TRBV5-1,once,NA,TRBJ1-2,CASSLGGGAF,TGCGCCAGCAGCTTAGGGGGTGGGGCCTTC
TRBV28,few,NA,TRBJ1-1,CASSLGGGTLNTEAFF,TGTGCCAGCAGTTTAGGGGGGGGCACCCTCAACACTGAAGCTTTCTTT
TRBV7-6,NA,TRBD1,TRBJ2-3,CASSLIGQGQDTQYF,TGTGCCAGCAGCCTAATTGGACAGGGGCAAGATACGCAGTATTTT